The T cell receptor (beta chain) described here comes from a study of early T cells in non-severe SARS-CoV-2 infection. Study-wide context: The study sequenced bulk RNA from unsorted whole blood, with chains unpaired. General study results and limits: Matching results from VDJdb favored anti-spike CD8 responses, leaving private and CD4 specificities undetected.

Unique molecular identifiers were attached to individual cDNA molecules. TCRdb reprocessed the 5' RACE reads via MiXCR and lists one record per CDR3 protein. The sample contains approximately 90,000 distinct CDR3 sequences, about 12% of which appear only once. The CDR3 consists of 16 residues. Germline-derived CDR1 and CDR2 are SGHRS and YFSETQ. Trimming removed 0 bases from V and 4 bases from J, with 13 bases in between. In its sample, this clonotype was seen many times. Its target is unknown. This chain uses TRBV5-1 with TRBJ2-2, with unresolved D. This sample comprised whole blood, obtained at baseline. This clonotype originated in an adult who was a healthcare worker with PCR-confirmed SARS-CoV-2 infection or an uninfected control (not recorded which). CDR3 nucleotide sequence: TGCGCCAGCAGCTTGGATGCCTTATCGGGCACCGGGGAGCTGTTTTTT. Translating gives CASSLDALSGTGELFF. The entire variable domain, with the rest obtained from reference TRBV5-1 and TRBJ2-2, is as follows: KAGVTQTPRYLIKTRGQQVTLSCSPISGHRSVSWYQQTPGQGLQFLFEYFSETQRNKGNFPGRFSGRQFSNSRSEMNVSTLELGDSALYLCASSLDALSGTGELFFGEGSRLTVL.